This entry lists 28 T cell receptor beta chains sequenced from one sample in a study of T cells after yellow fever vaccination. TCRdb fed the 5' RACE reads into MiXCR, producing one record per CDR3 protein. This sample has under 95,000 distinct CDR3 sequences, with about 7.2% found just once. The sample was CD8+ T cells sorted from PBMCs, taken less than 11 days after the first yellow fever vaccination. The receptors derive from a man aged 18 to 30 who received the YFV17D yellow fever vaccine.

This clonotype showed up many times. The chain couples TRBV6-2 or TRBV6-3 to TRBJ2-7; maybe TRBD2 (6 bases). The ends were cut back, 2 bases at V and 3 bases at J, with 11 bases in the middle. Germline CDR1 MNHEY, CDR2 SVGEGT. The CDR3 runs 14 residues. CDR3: CASSYIGGNYEQYV. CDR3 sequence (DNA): TGTGCCAGCAGTTACATTGGCGGGAACTACGAGCAGTACGTC.

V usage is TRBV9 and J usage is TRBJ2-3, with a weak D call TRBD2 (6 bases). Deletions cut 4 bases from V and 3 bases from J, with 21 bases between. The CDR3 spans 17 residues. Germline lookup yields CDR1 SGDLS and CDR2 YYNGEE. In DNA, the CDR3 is TGTGCCAGCAGCTCCTGGGGGGAGCGCGGGCCGACAGATACGCAGTATTTT. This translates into CASSSWGERGPTDTQYF.

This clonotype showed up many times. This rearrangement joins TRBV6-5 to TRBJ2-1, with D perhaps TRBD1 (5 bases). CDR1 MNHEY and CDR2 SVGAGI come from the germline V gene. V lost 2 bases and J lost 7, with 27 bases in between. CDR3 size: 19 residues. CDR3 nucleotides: TGTGCCAGCAGTTACGTCCGCTTAGGGGCTCCCGGTTATGGGAATGAGCAGTTCTTC. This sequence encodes CASSYVRLGAPGYGNEQFF.

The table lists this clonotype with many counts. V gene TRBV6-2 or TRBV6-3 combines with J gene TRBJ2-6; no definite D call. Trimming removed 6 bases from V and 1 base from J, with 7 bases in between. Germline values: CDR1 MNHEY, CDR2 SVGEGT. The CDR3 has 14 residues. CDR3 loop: CASSPDSGANVLTF. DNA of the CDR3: TGTGCCAGCAGCCCTGATTCTGGGGCCAACGTCCTGACTTTC.

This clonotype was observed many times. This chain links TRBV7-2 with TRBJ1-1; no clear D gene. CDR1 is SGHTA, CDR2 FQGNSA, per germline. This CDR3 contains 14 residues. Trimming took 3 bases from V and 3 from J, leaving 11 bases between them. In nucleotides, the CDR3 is TGTGCCAGCAGCTTTCTAGGCACCTACACTGAAGCTTTCTTT. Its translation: CASSFLGTYTEAFF.

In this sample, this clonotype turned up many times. This CDR3 reads CASSSRDRGYEQYV. CDR3 coding DNA: TGTGCCAGCAGCTCTCGGGACAGGGGATATGAGCAGTACGTC. The chain employs TRBV7-8 and TRBJ2-7, with 10 bases fitting TRBD1. The V and J ends lost 4 bases and 7 bases, in that order; junction bases with no gene match: 7. CDR3 length: 14 residues. CDR1 SGHVS and CDR2 FQNEAQ come from the germline V gene.

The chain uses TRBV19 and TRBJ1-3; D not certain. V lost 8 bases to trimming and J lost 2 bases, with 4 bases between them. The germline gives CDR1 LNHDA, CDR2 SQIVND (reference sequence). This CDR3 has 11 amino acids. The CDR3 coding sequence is TGTGCCAGTTCCGCTGGAAACACCATATATTTT. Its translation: CASSAGNTIYF.

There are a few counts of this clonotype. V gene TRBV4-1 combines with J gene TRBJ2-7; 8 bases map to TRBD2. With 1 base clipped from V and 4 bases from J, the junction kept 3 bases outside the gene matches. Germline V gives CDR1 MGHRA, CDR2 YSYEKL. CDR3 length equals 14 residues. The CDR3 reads CASSQAASGYEQYF. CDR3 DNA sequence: TGCGCCAGCAGCCAAGCGGCTAGCGGGTACGAGCAGTACTTC.

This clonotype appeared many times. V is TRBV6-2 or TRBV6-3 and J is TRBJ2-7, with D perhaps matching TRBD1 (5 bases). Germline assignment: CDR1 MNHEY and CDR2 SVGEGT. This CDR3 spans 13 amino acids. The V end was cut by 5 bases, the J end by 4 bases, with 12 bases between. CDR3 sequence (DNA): TGTGCCAGCAGTCTCGTCAAGGGGTACGAGCAGTACGTC. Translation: CASSLVKGYEQYV.

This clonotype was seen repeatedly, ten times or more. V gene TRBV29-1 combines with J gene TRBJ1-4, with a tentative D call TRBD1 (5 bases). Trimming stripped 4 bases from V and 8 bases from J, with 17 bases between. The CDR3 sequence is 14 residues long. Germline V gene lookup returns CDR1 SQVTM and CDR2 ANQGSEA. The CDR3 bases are TGCAGCGTTGCGCCGGGGGGTCTGGGAGAAAAACTGTTTTTT. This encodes CSVAPGGLGEKLFF.

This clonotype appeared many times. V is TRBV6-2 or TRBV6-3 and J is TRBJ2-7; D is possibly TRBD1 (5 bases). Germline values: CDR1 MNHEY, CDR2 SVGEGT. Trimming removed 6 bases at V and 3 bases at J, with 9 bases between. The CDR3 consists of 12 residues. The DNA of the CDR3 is TGTGCCAGCAGCCGCGACAGCTACGAGCAGTACTTC. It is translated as CASSRDSYEQYF.

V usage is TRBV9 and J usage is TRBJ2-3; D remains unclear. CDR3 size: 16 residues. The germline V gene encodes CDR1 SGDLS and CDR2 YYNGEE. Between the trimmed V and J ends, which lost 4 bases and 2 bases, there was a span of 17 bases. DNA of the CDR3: TGTGCCAGCAGCTCCCCCGGAACGAAGACCACAGATACGCAGTATTTT. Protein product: CASSSPGTKTTDTQYF.

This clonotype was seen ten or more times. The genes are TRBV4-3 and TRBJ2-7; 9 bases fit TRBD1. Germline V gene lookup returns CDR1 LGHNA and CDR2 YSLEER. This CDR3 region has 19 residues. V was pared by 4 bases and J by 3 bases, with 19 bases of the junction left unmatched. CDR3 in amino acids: CASSPERRGQGSRNYEQYV. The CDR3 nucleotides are TGCGCCAGCAGCCCCGAACGCCGGGGACAGGGTTCTCGAAACTACGAGCAGTACGTC.

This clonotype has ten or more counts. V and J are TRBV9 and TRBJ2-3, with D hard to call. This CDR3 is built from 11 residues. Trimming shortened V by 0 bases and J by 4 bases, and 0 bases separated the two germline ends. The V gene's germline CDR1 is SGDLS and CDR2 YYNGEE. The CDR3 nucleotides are TGTGCCAGCAGCGTAGCAGATACGCAGTATTTT. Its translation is CASSVADTQYF.

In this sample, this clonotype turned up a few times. CDR3 sequence reads: CASHSPSYEQYF. Written as DNA, the CDR3 is TGTGCCAGTCATAGCCCGTCCTACGAGCAGTACTTC. This chain connects TRBV27 to TRBJ2-7; D gene uncertain. Germline V lookup: CDR1 MNHEY, CDR2 SMNVEV (reference sequence). CDR3 length: 12 amino acids. V was trimmed by 9 bases and J by 1 base, leaving 10 bases between them.

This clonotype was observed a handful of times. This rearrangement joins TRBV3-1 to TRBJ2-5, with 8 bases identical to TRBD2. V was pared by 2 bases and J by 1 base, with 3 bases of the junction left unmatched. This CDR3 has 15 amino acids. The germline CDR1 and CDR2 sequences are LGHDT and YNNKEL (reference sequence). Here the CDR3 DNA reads TGTGCCAGCAGCCAATTGACTAGCGCCCAAGAGACCCAGTACTTC. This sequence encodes CASSQLTSAQETQYF.

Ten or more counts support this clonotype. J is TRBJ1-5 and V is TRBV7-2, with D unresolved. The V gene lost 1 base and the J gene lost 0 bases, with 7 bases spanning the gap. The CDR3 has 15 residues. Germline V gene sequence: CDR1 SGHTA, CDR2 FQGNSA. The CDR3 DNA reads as TGTGCCAGCAGCTTAGTACCGAATAGCAATCAGCCCCAGCATTTT. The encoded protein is CASSLVPNSNQPQHF.

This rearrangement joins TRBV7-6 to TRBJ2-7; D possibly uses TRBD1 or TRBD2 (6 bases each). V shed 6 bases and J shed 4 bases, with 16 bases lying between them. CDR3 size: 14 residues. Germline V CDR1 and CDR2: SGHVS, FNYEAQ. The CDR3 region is CASSGGQGVYEQYF. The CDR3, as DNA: TGTGCCAGCAGTGGGGGGCAGGGTGTTTACGAGCAGTACTTC.

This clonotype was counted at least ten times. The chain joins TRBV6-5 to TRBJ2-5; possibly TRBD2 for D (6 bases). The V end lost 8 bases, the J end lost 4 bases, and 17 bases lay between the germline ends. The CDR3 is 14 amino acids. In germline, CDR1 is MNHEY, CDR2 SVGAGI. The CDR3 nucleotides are TGTGCCAGCGATGGGGAGGCAGTGGCAGAGACCCAGTACTTC. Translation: CASDGEAVAETQYF.

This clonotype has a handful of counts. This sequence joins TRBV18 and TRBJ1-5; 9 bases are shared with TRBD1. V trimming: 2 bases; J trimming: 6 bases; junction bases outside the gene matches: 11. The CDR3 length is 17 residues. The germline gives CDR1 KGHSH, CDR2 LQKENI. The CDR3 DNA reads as TGTGCCAGCTCACCAGTCCCCGGACAGGGGCCTAGTCAGCCCCAGCATTTT. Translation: CASSPVPGQGPSQPQHF.

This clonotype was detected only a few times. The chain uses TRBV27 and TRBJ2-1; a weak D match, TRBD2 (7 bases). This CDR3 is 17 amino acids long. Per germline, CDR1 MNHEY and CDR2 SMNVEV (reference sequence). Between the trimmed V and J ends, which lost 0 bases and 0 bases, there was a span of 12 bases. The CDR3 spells CASSLSWGGFSYNEQFF. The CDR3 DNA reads TGTGCCAGCAGTTTATCGTGGGGGGGCTTCTCCTACAATGAGCAGTTCTTC.

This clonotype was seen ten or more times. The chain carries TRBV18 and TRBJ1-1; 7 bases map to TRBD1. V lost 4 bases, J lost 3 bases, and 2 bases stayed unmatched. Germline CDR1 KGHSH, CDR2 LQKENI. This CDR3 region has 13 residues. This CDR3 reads CASSLRGDTEAFF. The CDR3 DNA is TGTGCCAGCTCACTCAGGGGGGACACTGAAGCTTTCTTT.

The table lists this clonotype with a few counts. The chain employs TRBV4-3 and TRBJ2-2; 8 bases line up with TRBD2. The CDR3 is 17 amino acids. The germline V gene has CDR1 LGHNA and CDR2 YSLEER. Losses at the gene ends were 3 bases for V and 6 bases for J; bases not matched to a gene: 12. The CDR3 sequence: CASSHALWRGESGELFF. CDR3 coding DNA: TGCGCCAGCAGCCACGCTCTCTGGCGGGGGGAGTCCGGGGAGCTGTTTTTT.

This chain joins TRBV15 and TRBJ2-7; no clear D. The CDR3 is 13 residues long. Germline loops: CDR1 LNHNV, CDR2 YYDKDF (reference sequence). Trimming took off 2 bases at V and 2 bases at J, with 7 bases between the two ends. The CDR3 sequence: CATSRPLAYEQYF. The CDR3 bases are TGTGCCACCAGCAGACCGTTGGCCTACGAGCAGTACTTC.

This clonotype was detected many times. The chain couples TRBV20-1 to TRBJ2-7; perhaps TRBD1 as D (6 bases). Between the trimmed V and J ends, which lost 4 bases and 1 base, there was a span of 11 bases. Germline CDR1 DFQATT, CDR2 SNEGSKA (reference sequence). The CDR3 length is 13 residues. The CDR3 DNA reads TGCAGTGCTAAAAGACAGGTGTCCTACGAGCAGTACTTC. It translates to CSAKRQVSYEQYF.

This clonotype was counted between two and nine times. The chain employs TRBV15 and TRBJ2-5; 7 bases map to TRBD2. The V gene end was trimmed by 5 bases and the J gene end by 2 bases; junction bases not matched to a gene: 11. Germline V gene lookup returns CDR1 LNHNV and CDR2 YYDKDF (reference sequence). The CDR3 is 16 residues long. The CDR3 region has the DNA TGTGCCACCAGCGCCGCGCGGGGGTGGACTCAAGAGACCCAGTACTTC. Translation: CATSAARGWTQETQYF.

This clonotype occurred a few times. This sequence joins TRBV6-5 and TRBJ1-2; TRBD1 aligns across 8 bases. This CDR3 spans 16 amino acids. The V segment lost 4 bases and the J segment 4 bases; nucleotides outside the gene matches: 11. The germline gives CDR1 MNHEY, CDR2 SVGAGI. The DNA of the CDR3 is TGTGCCAGCAGTTCCAGCGACAGGGGTTTCGGCTATGGCTACACCTTC. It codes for CASSSSDRGFGYGYTF.

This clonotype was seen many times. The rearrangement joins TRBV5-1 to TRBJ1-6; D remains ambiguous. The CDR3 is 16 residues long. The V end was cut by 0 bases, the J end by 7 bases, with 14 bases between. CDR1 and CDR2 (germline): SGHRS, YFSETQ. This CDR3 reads CASSLGDTLKNSPLHF. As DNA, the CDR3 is TGCGCCAGCAGCTTGGGCGACACCTTGAAGAATTCACCCCTCCACTTT.